Described below is a single TCR beta chain sequence and its context. Germline-derived CDR1 and CDR2 are MDHEN and SYDVKM. There are 14 residues in the CDR3. Deletions cut 4 bases from V and 9 bases from J, with 19 bases between. Assay used: immunoSEQ multiplex PCR; TCRdb lists only in-frame clones, some missing. Among roughly 180,000 clones listed, less than 90% were seen once. This entry belongs to a study of blood T cell repertoires in COVID-19. The sequence derives from a man in his 70s with active or convalescent COVID-19. The chain is built from TRBV28 and TRBJ2-7; TRBD2 is a possible D gene (5 bases). The sample comprised peripheral blood. CDR3 coding DNA: TGTGCCAGCAGTTCGACTACCACCAGGTTTGTGCAGTACTTC. Translating it yields CASSSTTTRFVQYF.